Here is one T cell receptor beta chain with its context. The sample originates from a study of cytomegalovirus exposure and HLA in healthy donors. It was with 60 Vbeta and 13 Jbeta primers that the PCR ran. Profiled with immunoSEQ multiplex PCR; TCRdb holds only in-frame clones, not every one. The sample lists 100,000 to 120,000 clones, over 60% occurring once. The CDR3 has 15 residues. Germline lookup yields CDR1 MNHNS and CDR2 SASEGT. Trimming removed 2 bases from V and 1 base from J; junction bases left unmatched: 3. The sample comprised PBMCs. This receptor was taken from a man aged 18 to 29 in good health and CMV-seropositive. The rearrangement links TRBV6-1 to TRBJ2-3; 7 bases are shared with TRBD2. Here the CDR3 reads CASSETLAGTDTQYF. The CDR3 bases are TGTGCCAGCAGTGAAACCCTAGCGGGCACAGATACGCAGTATTTT.